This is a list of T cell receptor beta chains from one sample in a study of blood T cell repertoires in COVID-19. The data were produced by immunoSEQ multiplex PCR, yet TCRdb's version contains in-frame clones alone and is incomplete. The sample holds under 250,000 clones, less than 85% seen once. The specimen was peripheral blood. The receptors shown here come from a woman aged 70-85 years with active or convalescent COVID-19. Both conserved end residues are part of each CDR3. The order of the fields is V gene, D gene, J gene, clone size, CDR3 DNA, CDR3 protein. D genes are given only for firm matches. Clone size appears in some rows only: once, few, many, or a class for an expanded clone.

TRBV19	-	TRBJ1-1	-	TGTGCCAGTAGTATACTAGGGGCCGCTTTCTTT	CASSILGAAFF
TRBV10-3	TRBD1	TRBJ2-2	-	TGTGCCACAGGGACAGGACGCGGCACCGGGGAGCTGTTTTTT	CATGTGRGTGELFF
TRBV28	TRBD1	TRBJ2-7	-	TGTGCCAGCAATGGACAGGGGATCACCTACGAGCAGTACTTC	CASNGQGITYEQYF
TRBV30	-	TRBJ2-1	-	TGTGCCTGGAGTATATCCAATGAGCAGTTCTTC	CAWSISNEQFF
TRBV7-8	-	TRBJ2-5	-	TGTGCCAGCAGTGCGCCGGGGTCAGAGACCCAGTACTTC	CASSAPGSETQYF
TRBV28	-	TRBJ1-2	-	TGTGCCAGCACTTCTAACCCTTCTGGGGCGTTGGGAGGCTACACCTTC	CASTSNPSGALGGYTF
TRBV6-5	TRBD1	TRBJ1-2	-	TGTGCCAGCAGAGGGACAGGGGGCGGCTACACCTTC	CASRGTGGGYTF
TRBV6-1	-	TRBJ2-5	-	TGTGCCAGCAGTGTCCCACCATGGCGGGGGCGAGAGACCCAGTACTTC	CASSVPPWRGRETQYF
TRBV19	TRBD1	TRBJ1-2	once	TGTGCCAGTAGGACAGGGAACGGCTATGGCTACACCTTC	CASRTGNGYGYTF
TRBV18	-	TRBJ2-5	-	TGTGCCAGCTCACCACCCGGCCGGGGAGAGACCCAGTACTTC	CASSPPGRGETQYF
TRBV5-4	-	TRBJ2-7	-	TGTGCCAGCAGCACGGACAACTACGAGCAGTACTTC	CASSTDNYEQYF
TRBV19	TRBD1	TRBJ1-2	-	TGTGCCAGTAGTATTCTTGACAGGGGATATGGCTACACCTTC	CASSILDRGYGYTF
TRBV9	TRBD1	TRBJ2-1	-	TGTGCCAGCAGCCCCCAGGGACAGAACAATGAGCAGTTCTTC	CASSPQGQNNEQFF
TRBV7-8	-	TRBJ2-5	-	TGTGCCAGCAGCTATCCGGGTTCCAGAGAGACCCAGTACTTC	CASSYPGSRETQYF
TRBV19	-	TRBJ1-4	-	TGTGCCAGTAGTACATTCTCCGCGGATAATGAAAAACTGTTTTTT	CASSTFSADNEKLFF
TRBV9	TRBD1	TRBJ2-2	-	TGTGCCAGCAGCGTGCTTACAGGGGGCTCAGGCGGGGAGCTGTTTTTT	CASSVLTGGSGGELFF
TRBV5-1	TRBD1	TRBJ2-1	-	TGCGCCAGCAGCGGGACAGGCTACAATGAGCAGTTCTTC	CASSGTGYNEQFF
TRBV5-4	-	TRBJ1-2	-	TGTGCCAGCAGCTCCACCTCCGAGGGTGGCTATGGCTACACCTTC	CASSSTSEGGYGYTF
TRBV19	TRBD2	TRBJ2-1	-	TGTGCCAGTAAGGGTGGCGGGAGGGATTACAATGAGCAGTTCTTC	CASKGGGRDYNEQFF
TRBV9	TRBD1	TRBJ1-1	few	TGTGCCAGCAGCTCAACCCTCAGGGGGACTGAAGCTTTCTTT	CASSSTLRGTEAFF
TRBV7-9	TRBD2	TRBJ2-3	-	TGTGCCAGCAGCTTTCCCGGGGGGGCAGATACGCAGTATTTT	CASSFPGGADTQYF
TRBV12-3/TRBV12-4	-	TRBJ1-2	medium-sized	TGTGCCAGCAGTCTGGGCCAGAGCAGCCGCTACACCTTC	CASSLGQSSRYTF
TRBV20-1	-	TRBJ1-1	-	TGCAGTGCTCGGGAGTACACTGAAGCTTTCTTT	CSAREYTEAFF
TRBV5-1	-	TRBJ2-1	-	TGCGCCAGCAGCCTGGGGGGAGACATCCCCTACAATGAGCAGTTCTTC	CASSLGGDIPYNEQFF
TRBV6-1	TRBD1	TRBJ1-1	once	TGTGCCAGCAGTGAAGCCCGGGACAGGAAAGCTTTCTTT	CASSEARDRKAFF
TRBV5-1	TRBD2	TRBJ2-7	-	TGCGCCAGCAGCTTGGCATTACGGCGGGAGATCGACGAGCAGTACTTC	CASSLALRREIDEQYF
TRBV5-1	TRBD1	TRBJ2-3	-	TGCGCCAGCCTCGAATCGGGACAGGGACGGGATACGCAGTATTTT	CASLESGQGRDTQYF
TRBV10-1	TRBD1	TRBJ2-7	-	TGCGCCAGCAGTGGGGGACAGGGTTACGAGCAGTACTTC	CASSGGQGYEQYF
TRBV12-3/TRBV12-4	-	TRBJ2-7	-	TGTGCCAGCACCCCTGGCAGGGCCGAGCAGTACTTC	CASTPGRAEQYF
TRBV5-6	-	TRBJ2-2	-	TGTGCCAGCAGCTCCTACACCGGGGAGCTGTTTTTT	CASSSYTGELFF
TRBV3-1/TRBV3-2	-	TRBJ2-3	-	TGTGCCAGCAGCCGCCAGGATACGCAGTATTTT	CASSRQDTQYF
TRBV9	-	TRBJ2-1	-	TGTGCCAGCAGCCCGCGAGAGGGGGAGGGCAATGAGCAGTTCTTC	CASSPREGEGNEQFF